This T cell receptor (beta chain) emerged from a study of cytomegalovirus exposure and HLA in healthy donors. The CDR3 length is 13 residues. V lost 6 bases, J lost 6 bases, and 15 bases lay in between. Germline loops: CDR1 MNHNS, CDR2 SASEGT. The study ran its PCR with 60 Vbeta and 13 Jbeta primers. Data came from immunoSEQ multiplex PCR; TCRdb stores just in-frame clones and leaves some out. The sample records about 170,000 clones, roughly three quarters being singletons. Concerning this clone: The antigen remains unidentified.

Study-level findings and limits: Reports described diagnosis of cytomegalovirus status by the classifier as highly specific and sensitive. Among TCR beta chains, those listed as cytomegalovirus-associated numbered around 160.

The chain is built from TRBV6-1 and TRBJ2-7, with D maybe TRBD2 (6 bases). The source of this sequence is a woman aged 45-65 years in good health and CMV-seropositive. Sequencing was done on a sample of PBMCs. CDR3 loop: CASSREVLREQYF. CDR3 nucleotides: TGTGCCAGCAGCAGGGAGGTCCTCCGCGAGCAGTACTTC.